This T cell receptor (beta chain) comes out of a study of T-cell reconstitution after alpha-beta-depleted transplantation in children. V lost 0 bases to trimming and J lost 2 bases; unmatched junction nucleotides: 3. The CDR3 runs to 16 residues. The germline gives CDR1 MNHNS, CDR2 SASEGT. Preparation of the TCRbeta library involved a method that used unique molecular identifiers. Via MiXCR, TCRdb re-called the PCR reads, giving one row per CDR3 protein. The repertoire has hundreds of thousands of distinct CDR3 sequences, approximately 17% of them found once; the top ten carry 1.1%. The chain uses TRBV6-1 and TRBJ2-7; 11 positions match TRBD1. This sample comprised PBMCs from the stem cell graft donor, obtained from the stem cell graft. The TCR originated in a human donor who donated a stem cell graft to a child with acute myeloid leukemia. The CDR3 protein is CASSEAGQGATYEQYF. The CDR3 nucleotides are TGTGCCAGCAGTGAAGCTGGACAGGGGGCGACCTACGAGCAGTACTTC.